The present TCR beta chain was sequenced within a study of a mutant IDH1 vaccine in newly diagnosed glioma. About the study: Among treated patients, 62.5% were male and approximately 40% female, and mean age was 40.4 years. Patients got radiotherapy, temozolomide, or both beforehand, and most got both. General study points: Pseudoprogression appeared independent of alterations in top peripheral clonotypes.

Germline V gene data show CDR1 as SQVTM and CDR2 as ANQGSEA. The CDR3 contains 13 residues. J gave up 2 bases and V 4 bases, and 2 bases lay outside the gene matches. Repertoires were generated with immunoSEQ multiplex PCR, while TCRdb's copy carries only in-frame clones and drops some. Here the sample spans tens of thousands of clones, about 91% being singletons. The time point denotes: baseline, week 1 (first vaccination visit). Specified treatment: pre-vaccination baseline after standard-of-care therapy. The astrocytomas were IDH1-mutant, ATRX-negative, and WHO grade 3 or 4. This clone appeared once. Its matching antigen is unknown.

The chain uses TRBV29-1 and TRBJ2-4; 7 bases align to TRBD2. This specimen was PBMCs, taken from a glioma patient treated with radiotherapy, temozolomide or both. The receptor comes from a man between 50 and 59 years old with glioma. The DNA for the CDR3 is TGCAGCGTTGTGGGGGGGACCAAAAACATTCAGTACTTC. Translation gives CSVVGGTKNIQYF.